The next 10 T cell receptor beta chains were all read from a single sample in a study of blood T cell repertoires in COVID-19. Sequencing was performed with immunoSEQ multiplex PCR; in TCRdb, only in-frame clones are kept and a portion is missing. The sample holds 120,000 to 150,000 clones, 84% seen once. The source material was PBMCs or T cells enriched from blood (not recorded which). Source of these receptors: a woman aged 50 to 60 who had been exposed to COVID-19.

This clone came up a few times. The chain uses TRBV5-1 and TRBJ1-1; D may be TRBD1 (6 bases). The CDR3 runs 13 residues. V lost 6 bases, J lost 4 bases, and 13 bases lay in between. CDR1 and CDR2 (germline): SGHRS, YFSETQ. The CDR3 DNA follows: TGCGCCAGCACCCACAGGGTGGGCACTGAAGCTTTCTTT. Encoded protein: CASTHRVGTEAFF.

With regard to this clone: No conserved phenylalanine or tryptophan ends this CDR3, so it is likely a read error. The DNA is left out, because the CDR3 cannot be placed on it with certainty; the CDR3 is given as TCRdb lists it. The V and J genes are TRBV4-1 and TRBJ2-7; the table's D call, TRBD1, has no DNA check behind it. Including both end residues, the CDR3 is 14 amino acids long. The V gene's germline CDR1 is MGHRA and CDR2 YSYEKL. Here the CDR3 reads CASSQDVAVKTETI.

The chain recombines TRBV15 with TRBJ2-1, with TRBD2 matching over 10 bases. Germline lookup yields CDR1 LNHNV and CDR2 YYDKDF (reference sequence). Trimming cost V 7 bases and J 8 bases; bases outside gene matches: 5. CDR3 length: 13 amino acids. The CDR3 here is CATTSGRGDEQFF. Here the CDR3 DNA reads TGTGCCACCACTAGCGGGAGAGGGGATGAGCAGTTCTTC.

This clone occurred a few times. The chain has TRBV12-2 and TRBJ1-1; the table's D call TRBD1 went unverified against the DNA. TRBV12-2 is a pseudogene. The CDR3 sequence is 17 residues long. CDR3 protein: CASRPRPTGQQNTEAFF. The CDR3 DNA is TGTGCAAGTCGCCCCCGCCCCACCGGACAGCAGAACACTGAAGCTTTCTTT.

The V call is TRBV7-9, the J call TRBJ1-2, with 7 bases matching TRBD1. The V and J ends lost 5 bases and 7 bases, in that order; junction bases with no gene match: 10. Germline V gene data show CDR1 as SEHNR and CDR2 as FQNEAQ (reference sequence). The CDR3 runs 14 residues. CDR3 bases: TGTGCCAGCAGCAGACAACAGGGGTCAATTGGCTACACCTTC. It yields the protein CASSRQQGSIGYTF.

The V call is TRBV25-1, the J call TRBJ2-7; 7 bases align to TRBD1. The CDR3 is 14 amino acids. J was trimmed by 5 bases and V by 9 bases; bases with no gene match: 13. Germline lookup yields CDR1 MGHDK and CDR2 SYGVNS. CDR3 amino acids: CASGPQGVPDEQYF. In nucleotides, the CDR3 is TGTGCCAGTGGTCCGCAGGGGGTTCCGGACGAGCAGTACTTC.

The chain carries TRBV7-3 and TRBJ2-2; 7 positions agree with TRBD2. Looked up from germline, CDR1 is SGHTA and CDR2 is FQGTGA. The CDR3 is 15 amino acids. V shed 1 base, J shed 1 base, and the junction held 0 bases outside the gene matches. The CDR3, as DNA: TGTGCCAGCAGCTTAATAGCGGGGAACACCGGGGAGCTGTTTTTT. This encodes CASSLIAGNTGELFF.

This clone was seen a few times. The CDR3 region is CASSEGRGGHEQFF. DNA for the CDR3: TGTGCCAGCAGTGAGGGTCGGGGGGGCCATGAGCAGTTCTTC. The chain employs TRBV6-1 and TRBJ2-1; 8 nucleotides align to TRBD2. V lost 3 bases to trimming and J lost 8 bases; unmatched junction nucleotides: 6. Per the germline V gene, CDR1 is MNHNS and CDR2 is SASEGT. This CDR3 contains 14 residues.

V usage is TRBV7-2 and J usage is TRBJ2-3, with a possible D match to TRBD2 (7 bases). This CDR3 is built from 17 residues. The germline V gene has CDR1 SGHTA and CDR2 FQGNSA. With 2 bases removed from V and 0 bases from J, the gap between germline ends came to 15 bases. The CDR3 reads CASSLRGTNPSTDTQYF. For the CDR3, the DNA is TGTGCCAGCAGCTTAAGGGGGACTAACCCTAGCACAGATACGCAGTATTTT. Drawing the rest from reference TRBV7-2 and TRBJ2-3, the complete variable domain is GAGVSQSPSNKVTEKGKDVELRCDPISGHTALYWYRQSLGQGLEFLIYFQGNSAPDKSGLPSDRFSAERTGGSVSTLTIQRTQQEDSAVYLCASSLRGTNPSTDTQYFGPGTRLTVL.

The DNA of the CDR3 is TGTGCCAGCAGCTTAGAGAGCCCTCCCTACGAGCAGTACTTC. Translating gives CASSLESPPYEQYF. The chain carries TRBV7-9 and TRBJ2-7; the D is unclear. The germline V gene encodes CDR1 SEHNR and CDR2 FQNEAQ (reference sequence). V gave up 1 base and J gave up 2 bases, with 9 bases separating them. The CDR3 totals 14 residues.